The rows below give T cell receptor beta chains drawn from one sample of a study of T-cell memory formation after mild COVID-19. TCRdb reprocessed the 5' RACE reads with MiXCR, giving one entry per CDR3 protein. The sample carries 430,000 or so distinct CDR3 sequences, 20% to 30% recorded once. The sample consisted of PBMCs or a T cell subset sorted from them (not recorded which). The source is an adult woman who had mild COVID-19 (a few samples of this study predate the infection). Cell type and time point are not known. The CDR3 runs from the conserved cysteine through the conserved F or W. Each record gives: J gene, clone size, D gene, V gene, CDR3 protein, CDR3 DNA. A D gene is named only where the DNA matches it firmly. Size tells how often a clone was seen (once, few, many) or the class of an expanded clone, and some rows leave it out.

TRBJ1-1 NA TRBD1 TRBV30 CAWDHRGSEAFF TGTGCCTGGGACCACAGGGGCTCTGAAGCTTTCTTT
TRBJ1-1 NA NA TRBV7-9 CASSPHERNTEAFF TGTGCCAGCAGCCCTCATGAACGGAACACTGAAGCTTTCTTT
TRBJ2-3 few TRBD2 TRBV7-9 CASSWVLAGGADTQYF TGTGCCAGCAGCTGGGTACTAGCGGGAGGGGCAGATACGCAGTATTTT
TRBJ2-2 NA NA TRBV12-3/TRBV12-4 CASTRREETGELFF TGTGCCAGCACCCGGAGGGAGGAAACCGGGGAGCTGTTTTTT
TRBJ2-1 few NA TRBV3-1 CASSQISGLAYNEQFF TGTGCCAGCAGCCAGATCAGCGGGCTGGCCTACAATGAGCAGTTCTTC
TRBJ2-2 NA TRBD2 TRBV24-1 CATRSGRLNTGELFF TGTGCCACCAGAAGCGGGAGGCTGAACACCGGGGAGCTGTTTTTT
TRBJ2-7 NA TRBD2 TRBV20-1 CSARDQVLAGGPSEVYEQYF TGCAGTGCTAGAGATCAGGTGCTAGCGGGAGGGCCTTCAGAGGTATACGAGCAGTACTTC
TRBJ1-5 NA TRBD1 TRBV3-1 CASSQLPGTGAYSNQPQHF TGTGCCAGCAGCCAACTCCCCGGGACAGGGGCCTATAGCAATCAGCCCCAGCATTTT
TRBJ2-1 few TRBD2 TRBV7-8 CASSLGTPQLAGGLPGYEQFF TGTGCCAGCAGCTTAGGGACCCCTCAACTAGCGGGAGGCCTACCGGGGTATGAGCAGTTCTTC
TRBJ2-7 few TRBD2 TRBV14 CASSQDRDLAGAYEQYF TGTGCCAGCAGCCAAGATCGGGATTTAGCGGGGGCCTACGAGCAGTACTTC
TRBJ2-7 few NA TRBV6-5 CASTLSHRVVYEQYF TGTGCCAGTACCCTCTCCCACAGGGTCGTCTACGAGCAGTACTTC
TRBJ2-1 many NA TRBV5-1 CASSFTEREQFF TGCGCCAGCAGCTTTACGGAACGTGAGCAGTTCTTC
TRBJ2-1 NA TRBD1 TRBV15 CATSRDRAPSNEQFF TGTGCCACCAGCAGGGACAGGGCGCCCTCGAATGAGCAGTTCTTC
TRBJ2-7 few TRBD1 TRBV6-5 CASSPQTGGYEQYF TGTGCCAGCAGTCCCCAGACAGGGGGGTACGAGCAGTACTTC
TRBJ2-7 few TRBD1 TRBV4-1 CASSHRDSDPYYEQYF TGCGCCAGCAGCCACCGGGACAGTGACCCTTACTACGAGCAGTACTTC
TRBJ2-6 few NA TRBV5-1 CASRQTGSGANVLTF TGCGCCAGCAGACAGACAGGCTCTGGGGCCAACGTCCTGACTTTC
TRBJ1-5 once NA TRBV27 CASSLRGGIQPQHF TGTGCCAGCAGTTTACGGGGGGGCATTCAGCCCCAGCATTTT
TRBJ2-3 few NA TRBV20-1 CSARASVVGWTDTQYF TGCAGTGCTAGGGCCTCGGTGGTCGGTTGGACAGATACGCAGTATTTT
TRBJ2-2 NA NA TRBV29-1 CSGFDTGELFF TGCAGCGGATTCGACACCGGGGAGCTGTTTTTT
TRBJ2-1 few TRBD2 TRBV7-6 CASSLQLAGGEQFF TGTGCCAGCAGCTTACAACTAGCGGGAGGTGAGCAGTTCTTC
TRBJ2-7 NA TRBD1 TRBV6-5 CATQPGQGSYEQYF TGTGCCACCCAGCCGGGACAGGGGTCCTACGAGCAGTACTTC
TRBJ2-7 NA TRBD1 TRBV18 CASSSVQGAYEQYF TGTGCCAGCTCATCTGTACAGGGGGCTTACGAGCAGTACTTC
TRBJ1-2 NA NA TRBV7-6 CASSPRGGNYGYTF TGTGCCAGCAGCCCCCGCGGGGGCAACTATGGCTACACCTTC
TRBJ2-7 NA NA TRBV20-1 CSVSGRYEQYF TGCAGTGTATCCGGACGTTACGAGCAGTACTTC
TRBJ2-5 NA NA TRBV27 CASSFLQARTQYF TGTGCCAGCAGTTTTCTCCAGGCGAGGACCCAGTACTTC
TRBJ1-5 NA NA TRBV21-1 CASSKAKGADQPQHF TGTGCCAGCAGCAAAGCAAAGGGGGCCGATCAGCCCCAGCATTTT
TRBJ1-3 many NA TRBV6-5 CASSYARQSGNTIYF TGTGCCAGCAGTTACGCCCGGCAATCTGGAAACACCATATATTTT
TRBJ2-1 few TRBD2 TRBV18 CASSMTSGRNEQFF TGTGCCAGCTCAATGACTAGCGGGAGGAATGAGCAGTTCTTC
TRBJ2-2 NA NA TRBV28 CASSLRHTRDVNTGELFF TGTGCCAGCAGTTTAAGACACACCAGGGACGTGAACACCGGGGAGCTGTTTTTT
TRBJ2-3 NA NA TRBV9 CASSAPDRLTDTQYF TGTGCCAGCAGCGCCCCCGACAGGTTAACAGATACGCAGTATTTT
TRBJ2-1 few NA TRBV27 CASSSLRRRHNEQFF TGTGCCAGCAGTTCGTTGCGGCGTCGGCACAATGAGCAGTTCTTC
TRBJ2-3 NA NA TRBV19 CASSIRGTAGDTQYF TGTGCCAGTAGTATCAGAGGCACCGCCGGAGATACGCAGTATTTT
TRBJ1-2 NA NA TRBV3-1 CASSQEGRYGYTF TGTGCCAGCAGCCAAGAGGGACGGTATGGCTACACCTTC
TRBJ2-5 NA TRBD1 TRBV6-5 CASILKNPGGPIPQETQYF TGTGCCAGCATCCTAAAAAACCCAGGGGGCCCCATACCCCAAGAGACCCAGTACTTC
TRBJ1-1 few NA TRBV5-1 CASSPIALGYEAFF TGCGCCAGCAGCCCAATCGCGTTAGGATATGAAGCTTTCTTT
TRBJ2-7 NA TRBD2 TRBV12-3/TRBV12-4 CASGLAGVGSYEQYF TGTGCCAGCGGCTTAGCGGGAGTGGGCTCCTACGAGCAGTACTTC
TRBJ1-2 NA TRBD1 TRBV7-9 CASSKEDRTGYTF TGTGCCAGCAGCAAAGAGGACAGGACTGGCTACACCTTC
TRBJ2-3 NA TRBD2 TRBV12-3/TRBV12-4 CASSDQRGGIDTQYF TGTGCCAGCAGTGATCAGCGGGGGGGTATAGATACGCAGTATTTT
TRBJ2-3 NA TRBD1 TRBV11-1 CASSFGTGWRDTQYF TGTGCCAGCAGCTTCGGGACAGGGTGGAGAGATACGCAGTATTTT
TRBJ2-5 NA NA TRBV5-5 CASSSTRPPGTQYF TGTGCCAGCAGCTCGACTAGGCCCCCGGGAACCCAGTACTTC
TRBJ2-3 NA TRBD2 TRBV12-3/TRBV12-4 CASSRVGGSADTQYF TGTGCCAGCAGTCGGGTAGGCGGGAGCGCAGATACGCAGTATTTT
TRBJ1-2 NA NA TRBV24-1 CATSDRSAPTSGGYTF TGTGCCACCAGTGATCGGTCAGCACCCACTTCGGGCGGCTACACCTTC
TRBJ2-7 NA NA TRBV2 CASRDPLYEQYF TGTGCCAGCCGGGACCCTCTCTACGAGCAGTACTTC
TRBJ2-7 few NA TRBV14 CASSQTLPVYEQYF TGTGCCAGCAGCCAGACCCTTCCCGTCTACGAGCAGTACTTC
TRBJ2-5 NA TRBD2 TRBV7-9 CASSSSPSGVETQYF TGTGCCAGCAGCTCCTCGCCTAGCGGGGTAGAGACCCAGTACTTC
TRBJ1-2 NA TRBD1 TRBV3-1 CASSQAGQGGRGGYTF TGTGCCAGCAGCCAAGCGGGACAGGGGGGAAGAGGAGGCTACACCTTC
TRBJ2-3 few NA TRBV6-2/TRBV6-3 CASSTPRGTSSNRPQYF TGTGCCAGCAGCACCCCCCGTGGGACGTCTTCTAACAGGCCGCAGTATTTT